Sequencing of this TCR beta chain was carried out in a study of shared clonotypes between healthy human individuals. Profiling relied on immunoSEQ multiplex PCR, and the TCRdb table lists in-frame clones only, not all of them. The table shows over a million clones, with 98% occurring only once. This CDR3 region has 15 residues. The J segment lost 0 bases and the V segment lost 4 bases, leaving 3 bases of the junction unmatched. The germline CDR1 and CDR2 sequences are KGHSH and LQKENI. The sequence came from a man under 40 in good health. The chain combines TRBV18 with TRBJ2-4; 7 bases align to TRBD1. The sample comprised naive CD4+ T cells sorted from blood. This sample's subset: CD45RA+ positively selected. The CDR3 reads CASSQTGVAKNIQYF. Here the CDR3 DNA reads TGTGCCAGCTCACAAACAGGGGTAGCCAAAAACATTCAGTACTTC.